This TCR beta chain emerged from a study of CD8+CD57+ T cells in acquired aplastic anemia. Across the whole study: Sorted CD4+ and CD8+ cell DNA averaged roughly 3.2 ug. Study results and limitations: The number of CD8+ CDR3 sequences shared by patients and controls was approximately 28.

The use of genomic DNA as template underpinned the TCR beta VDJ and CDR3 profiling. Each CDR3 protein gets one entry after TCRdb re-called the reads with MiXCR. The sample holds 150,000 to 200,000 distinct CDR3 sequences, roughly three fifths seen once. An expansion of CD8+CD57+ cells by flow cytometry had been shown in patients chosen for sequencing. All patients had severe acquired aplastic anemia. Patients had received no therapy at the time of blood sampling. From germline, CDR1 is MNHNS and CDR2 SASEGT. This CDR3 spans 17 amino acids. V shed 4 bases and J 0 bases; nucleotides not matched to a gene: 8. This clonotype appeared many times. Its antigen is unknown.

The genes are TRBV6-1 and TRBJ1-2; 10 bases match TRBD1. The sequence came from a human donor with aplastic anemia. Sequencing was carried out using sorted CD4+, CD8+, or CD8+CD57+ T cells (not recorded which) from PBMCs. The CDR3 DNA reads as TGTGCCAGCAGTGTCGGACAGGGGGTTCTAGCTAACTATGGCTACACCTTC. This encodes CASSVGQGVLANYGYTF.